This T cell receptor (beta chain) was captured by sequencing in a study of blood T cell repertoires in COVID-19. Profiled with immunoSEQ multiplex PCR; TCRdb holds only in-frame clones, not every one. Among a few hundred thousand clones listed, just over 85% were seen once. The material sequenced was PBMCs or T cells enriched from blood (not recorded which). The receptor was derived from a woman in her thirties or forties with acute COVID-19.

The CDR3 coding sequence is TGTGCCAGCAGCTTGCGAGGACTAGCCAAAAACATTCAGTACTTC. This translates into CASSLRGLAKNIQYF. The V and J genes are TRBV5-6 and TRBJ2-4, with D tentatively TRBD2 (5 bases). Germline CDR1 and CDR2: SGHDT and YYEEEE. The CDR3 contains 15 residues. V lost 1 base and J 0 bases, leaving 8 bases between the germline ends.